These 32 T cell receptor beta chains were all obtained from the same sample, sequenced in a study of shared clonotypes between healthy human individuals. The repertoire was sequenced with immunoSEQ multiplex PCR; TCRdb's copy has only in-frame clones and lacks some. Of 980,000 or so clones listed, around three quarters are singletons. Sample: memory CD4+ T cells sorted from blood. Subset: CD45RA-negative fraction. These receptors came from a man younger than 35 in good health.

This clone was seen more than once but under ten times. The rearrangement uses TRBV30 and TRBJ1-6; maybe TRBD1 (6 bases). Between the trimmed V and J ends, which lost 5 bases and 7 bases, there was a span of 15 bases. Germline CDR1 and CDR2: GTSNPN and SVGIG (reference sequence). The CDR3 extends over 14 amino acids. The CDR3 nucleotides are TGTGCCTGGCGCCGGGACATGGTAAATTCACCCCTCCACTTT. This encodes CAWRRDMVNSPLHF.

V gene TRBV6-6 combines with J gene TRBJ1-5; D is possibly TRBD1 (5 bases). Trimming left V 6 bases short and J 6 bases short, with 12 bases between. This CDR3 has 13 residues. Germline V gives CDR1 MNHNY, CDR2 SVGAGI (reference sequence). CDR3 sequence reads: CASSNYRGQPQHF. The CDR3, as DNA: TGTGCCAGCAGCAACTATAGGGGTCAGCCCCAGCATTTT.

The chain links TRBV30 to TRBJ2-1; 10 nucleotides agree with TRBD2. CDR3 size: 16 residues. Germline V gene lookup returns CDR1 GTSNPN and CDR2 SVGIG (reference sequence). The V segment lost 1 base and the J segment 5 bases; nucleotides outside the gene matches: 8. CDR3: CAWSGFSGRGNNEQFF. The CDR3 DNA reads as TGTGCCTGGAGTGGGTTCAGCGGGAGGGGTAACAATGAGCAGTTCTTC.

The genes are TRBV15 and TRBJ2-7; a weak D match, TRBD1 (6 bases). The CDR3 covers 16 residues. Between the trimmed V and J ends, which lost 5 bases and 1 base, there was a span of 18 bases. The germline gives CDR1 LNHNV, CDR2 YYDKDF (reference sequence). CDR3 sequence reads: CATSHPGQGSSYEQYF. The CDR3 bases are TGTGCCACCAGCCACCCGGGGCAGGGGTCTTCCTACGAGCAGTACTTC. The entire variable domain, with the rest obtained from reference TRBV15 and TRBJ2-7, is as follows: DAMVIQNPRYQVTQFGKPVTLSCSQTLNHNVMYWYQQKSSQAPKLLFHYYDKDFNNEADTPDNFQSRRPNTSFCFLDIRSPGLGDTAMYLCATSHPGQGSSYEQYFGPGTRLTVT.

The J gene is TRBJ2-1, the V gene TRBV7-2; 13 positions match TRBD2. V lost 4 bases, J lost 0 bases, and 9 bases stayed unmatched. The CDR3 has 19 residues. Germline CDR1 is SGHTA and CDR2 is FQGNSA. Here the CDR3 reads CASSSRLAGGLSSYNEQFF. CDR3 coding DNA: TGTGCCAGCAGCTCGAGACTAGCGGGAGGACTAAGCTCCTACAATGAGCAGTTCTTC.

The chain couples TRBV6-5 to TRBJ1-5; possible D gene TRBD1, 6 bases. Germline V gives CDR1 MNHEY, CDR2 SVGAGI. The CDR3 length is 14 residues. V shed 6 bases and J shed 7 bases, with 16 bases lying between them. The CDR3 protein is CASRYPGDGQPQHF. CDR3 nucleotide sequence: TGTGCCAGCAGATACCCAGGGGACGGGCAGCCCCAGCATTTT.

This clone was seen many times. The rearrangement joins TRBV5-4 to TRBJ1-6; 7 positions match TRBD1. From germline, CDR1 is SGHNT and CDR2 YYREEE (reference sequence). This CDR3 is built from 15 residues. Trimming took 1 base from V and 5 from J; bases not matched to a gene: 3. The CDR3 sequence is CASSLQGGDNSPLHF. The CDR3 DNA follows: TGTGCCAGCAGCTTGCAAGGGGGCGATAATTCACCCCTCCACTTT.

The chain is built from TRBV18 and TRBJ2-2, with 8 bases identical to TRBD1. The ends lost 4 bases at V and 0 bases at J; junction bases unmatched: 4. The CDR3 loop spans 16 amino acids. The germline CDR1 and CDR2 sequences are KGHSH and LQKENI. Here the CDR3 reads CASSRGQGANTGELFF. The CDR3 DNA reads TGTGCCAGCTCACGAGGACAGGGTGCGAACACCGGGGAGCTGTTTTTT.

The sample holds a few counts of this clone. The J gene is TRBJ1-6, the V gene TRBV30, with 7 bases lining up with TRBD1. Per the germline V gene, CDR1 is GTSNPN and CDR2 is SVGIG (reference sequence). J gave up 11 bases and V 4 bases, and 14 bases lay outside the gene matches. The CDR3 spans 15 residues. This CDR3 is CAWKSTRGFSTPLHF. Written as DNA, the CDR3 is TGTGCCTGGAAATCCACCAGGGGGTTTAGTACACCCCTCCACTTT.

Here the CDR3 DNA reads TGCGCCAGCAGCCAAACAGGGGACTCTGGAAACACCATATATTTT. It yields the protein CASSQTGDSGNTIYF. The chain joins TRBV5-1 to TRBJ1-3, with 7 positions matching TRBD1. After removal of 4 bases from V and 0 bases from J, the junction contained 4 bases not matched to a gene. In germline, CDR1 is SGHRS, CDR2 YFSETQ. CDR3 length: 15 residues.

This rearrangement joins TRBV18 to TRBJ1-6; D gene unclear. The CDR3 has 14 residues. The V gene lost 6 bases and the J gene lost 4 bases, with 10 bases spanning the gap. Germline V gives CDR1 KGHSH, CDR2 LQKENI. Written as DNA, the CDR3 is TGTGCCAGCTCGTCAACAGTTTATAATTCACCCCTCCACTTT. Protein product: CASSSTVYNSPLHF.

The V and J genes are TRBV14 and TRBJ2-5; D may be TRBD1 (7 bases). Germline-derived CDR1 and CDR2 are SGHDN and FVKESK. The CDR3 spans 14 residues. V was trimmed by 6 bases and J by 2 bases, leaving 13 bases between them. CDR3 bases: TGTGCCAGCAGACCGACAGGGACTCAAGAGACCCAGTACTTC. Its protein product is CASRPTGTQETQYF. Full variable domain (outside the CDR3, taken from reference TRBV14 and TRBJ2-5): EAGVTQFPSHSVIEKGQTVTLRCDPISGHDNLYWYRRVMGKEIKFLLHFVKESKQDESGMPNNRFLAERTGGTYSTLKVQPAELEDSGVYFCASRPTGTQETQYFGPGTRLLVL.

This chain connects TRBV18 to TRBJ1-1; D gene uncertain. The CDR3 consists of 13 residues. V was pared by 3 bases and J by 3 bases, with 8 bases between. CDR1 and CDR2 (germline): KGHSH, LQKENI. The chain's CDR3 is CASSPGIDTEAFF. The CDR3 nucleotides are TGTGCCAGCTCACCGGGCATTGACACTGAAGCTTTCTTT.

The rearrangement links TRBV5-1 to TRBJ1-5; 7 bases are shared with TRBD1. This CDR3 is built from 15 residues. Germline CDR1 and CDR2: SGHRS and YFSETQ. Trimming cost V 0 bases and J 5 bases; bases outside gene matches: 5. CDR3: CASSLEGAGDQPQHF. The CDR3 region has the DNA TGCGCCAGCAGCTTGGAGGGGGCTGGGGATCAGCCCCAGCATTTT. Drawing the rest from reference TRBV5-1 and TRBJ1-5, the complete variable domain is KAGVTQTPRYLIKTRGQQVTLSCSPISGHRSVSWYQQTPGQGLQFLFEYFSETQRNKGNFPGRFSGRQFSNSRSEMNVSTLELGDSALYLCASSLEGAGDQPQHFGDGTRLSIL.

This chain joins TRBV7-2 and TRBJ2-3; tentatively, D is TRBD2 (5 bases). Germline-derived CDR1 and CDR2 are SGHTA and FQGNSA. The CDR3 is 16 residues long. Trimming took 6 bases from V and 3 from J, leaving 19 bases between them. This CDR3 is CASSSVGFSRTDTQYF. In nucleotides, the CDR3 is TGTGCCAGCAGTAGCGTCGGGTTCTCGAGAACAGATACGCAGTATTTT.

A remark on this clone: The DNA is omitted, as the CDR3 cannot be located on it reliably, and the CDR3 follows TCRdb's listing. CDR3: CASTSGGQIRTDTQYF. The V and J genes are TRBV19 and TRBJ2-3; the table calls TRBD1, which could not be checked here. 16 amino acids form the CDR3, both terminal residues included. Germline lookup yields CDR1 LNHDA and CDR2 SQIVND (reference sequence).

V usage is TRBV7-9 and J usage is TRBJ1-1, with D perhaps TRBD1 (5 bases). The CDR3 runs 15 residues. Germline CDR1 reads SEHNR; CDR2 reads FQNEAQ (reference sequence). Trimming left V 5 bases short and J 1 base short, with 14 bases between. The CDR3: CASSGHSSSNTEAFF. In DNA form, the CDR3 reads TGTGCCAGCAGCGGACACAGCAGTTCGAACACTGAAGCTTTCTTT.

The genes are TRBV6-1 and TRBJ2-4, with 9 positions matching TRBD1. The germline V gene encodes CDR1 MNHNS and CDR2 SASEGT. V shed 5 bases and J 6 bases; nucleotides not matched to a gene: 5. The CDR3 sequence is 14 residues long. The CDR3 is CASSRDRAINIQYF. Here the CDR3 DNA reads TGTGCCAGCAGTCGGGACAGGGCTATAAACATTCAGTACTTC.

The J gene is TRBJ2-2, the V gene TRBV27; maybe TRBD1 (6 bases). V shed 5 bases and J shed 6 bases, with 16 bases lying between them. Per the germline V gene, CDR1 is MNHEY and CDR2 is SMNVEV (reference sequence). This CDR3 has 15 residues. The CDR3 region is CASSATGSVAGELFF. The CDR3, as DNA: TGTGCCAGCAGTGCCACAGGGTCGGTGGCCGGGGAGCTGTTTTTT.

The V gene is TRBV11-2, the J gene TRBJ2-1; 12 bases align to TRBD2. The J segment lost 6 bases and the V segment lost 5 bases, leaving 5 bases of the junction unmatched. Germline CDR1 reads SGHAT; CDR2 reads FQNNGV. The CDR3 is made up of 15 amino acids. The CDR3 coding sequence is TGTGCCAGCAGCCCGACTAGCGGGAGCGGCAATGAGCAGTTCTTC. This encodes CASSPTSGSGNEQFF.

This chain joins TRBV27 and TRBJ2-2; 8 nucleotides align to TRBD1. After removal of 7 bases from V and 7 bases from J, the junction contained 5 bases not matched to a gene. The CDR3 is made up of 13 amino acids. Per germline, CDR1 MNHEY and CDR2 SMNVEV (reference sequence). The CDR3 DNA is TGTGCCAGCAAATTCAGGGGGCACGGGGAGCTGTTTTTT. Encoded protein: CASKFRGHGELFF.

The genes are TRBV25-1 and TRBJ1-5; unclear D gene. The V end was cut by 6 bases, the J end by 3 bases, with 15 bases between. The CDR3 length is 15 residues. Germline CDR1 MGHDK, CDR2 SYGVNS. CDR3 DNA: TGTGCCAGCAGCCTCGGACGTTTAGTCAATCAGCCCCAGCATTTT. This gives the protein CASSLGRLVNQPQHF.

The CDR3 DNA follows: TGCAGCGTTGAGACAGGGGGCGGAGGGAGCAATCAGCCCCAGCATTTT. It codes for CSVETGGGGSNQPQHF. The chain carries TRBV29-1 and TRBJ1-5; 10 bases align to TRBD1. Trimming cost V 3 bases and J 1 base; bases outside gene matches: 6. The CDR3 length is 16 residues. Germline V gene sequence: CDR1 SQVTM, CDR2 ANQGSEA.

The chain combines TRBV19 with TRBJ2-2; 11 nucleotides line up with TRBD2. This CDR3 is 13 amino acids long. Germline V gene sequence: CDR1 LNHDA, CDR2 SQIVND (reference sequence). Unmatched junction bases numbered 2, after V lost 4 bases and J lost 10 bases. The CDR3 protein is CASSSSGREELFF. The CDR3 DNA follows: TGTGCCAGTAGTAGTAGCGGGAGGGAGGAGCTGTTTTTT.

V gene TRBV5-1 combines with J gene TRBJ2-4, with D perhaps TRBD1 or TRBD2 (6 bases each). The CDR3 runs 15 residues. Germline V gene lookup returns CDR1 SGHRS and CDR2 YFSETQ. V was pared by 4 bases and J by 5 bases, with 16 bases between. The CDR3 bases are TGCGCCAGCAGCCCCGGGGGCGGAGGGGAAAACATTCAGTACTTC. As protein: CASSPGGGGENIQYF.

CDR3 bases: TGTGCCAGTATGGGACAGGGTGGAGTTGGGGAGCAGTACTTC. Translated: CASMGQGGVGEQYF. The J gene is TRBJ2-7, the V gene TRBV25-1; TRBD1 agrees at 9 bases. CDR1 MGHDK and CDR2 SYGVNS come from the germline V gene. The CDR3 spans 14 residues. The V and J ends lost 9 bases and 7 bases, in that order; junction bases with no gene match: 13.

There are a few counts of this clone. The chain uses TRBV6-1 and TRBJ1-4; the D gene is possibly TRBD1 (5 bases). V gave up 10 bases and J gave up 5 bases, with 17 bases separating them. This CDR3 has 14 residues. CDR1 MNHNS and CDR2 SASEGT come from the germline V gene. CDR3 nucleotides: TGTGCCACCAGCACTCCAGGGACCAATGAAAAACTGTTTTTT. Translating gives CATSTPGTNEKLFF.

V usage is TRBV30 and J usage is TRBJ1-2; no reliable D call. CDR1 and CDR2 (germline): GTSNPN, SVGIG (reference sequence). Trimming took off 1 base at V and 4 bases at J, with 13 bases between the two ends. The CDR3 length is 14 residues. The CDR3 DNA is TGTGCCTGGAGTGACCGTAGGACCGGCTATGGCTACACCTTC. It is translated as CAWSDRRTGYGYTF.

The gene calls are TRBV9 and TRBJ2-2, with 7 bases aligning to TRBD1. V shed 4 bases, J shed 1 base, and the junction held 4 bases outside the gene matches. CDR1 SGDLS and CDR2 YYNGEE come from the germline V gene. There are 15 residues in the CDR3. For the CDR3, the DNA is TGTGCCAGCAGCCCACGGGACAGGAACACCGGGGAGCTGTTTTTT. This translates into CASSPRDRNTGELFF. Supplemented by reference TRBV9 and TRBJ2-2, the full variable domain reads DSGVTQTPKHLITATGQRVTLRCSPRSGDLSVYWYQQSLDQGLQFLIQYYNGEERAKGNILERFSAQQFPDLHSELNLSSLELGDSALYFCASSPRDRNTGELFFGEGSRLTVL.

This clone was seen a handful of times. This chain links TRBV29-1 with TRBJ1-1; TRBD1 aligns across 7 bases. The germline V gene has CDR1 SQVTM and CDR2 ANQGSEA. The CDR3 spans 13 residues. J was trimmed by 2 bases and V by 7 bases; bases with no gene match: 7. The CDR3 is CSAITGANTEAFF. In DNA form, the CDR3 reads TGCAGCGCAATAACAGGGGCAAACACTGAAGCTTTCTTT. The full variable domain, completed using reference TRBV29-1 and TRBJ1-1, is SAVISQKPSRDICQRGTSLTIQCQVDSQVTMMFWYRQQPGQSLTLIATANQGSEATYESGFVIDKFPISRPNLTFSTLTVSNMSPEDSSIYLCSAITGANTEAFFGQGTRLTVV.

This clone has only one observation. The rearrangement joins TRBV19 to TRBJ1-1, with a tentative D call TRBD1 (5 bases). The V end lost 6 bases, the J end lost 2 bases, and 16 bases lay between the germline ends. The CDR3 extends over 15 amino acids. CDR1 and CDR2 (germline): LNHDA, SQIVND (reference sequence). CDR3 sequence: CASRLTDSYNTEAFF. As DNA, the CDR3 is TGTGCCAGTAGGCTGACAGATTCTTATAACACTGAAGCTTTCTTT. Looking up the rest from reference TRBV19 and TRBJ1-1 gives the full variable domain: DGGITQSPKYLFRKEGQNVTLSCEQNLNHDAMYWYRQDPGQGLRLIYYSQIVNDFQKGDIAEGYSVSREKKESFPLTVTSAQKNPTAFYLCASRLTDSYNTEAFFGQGTRLTVV.

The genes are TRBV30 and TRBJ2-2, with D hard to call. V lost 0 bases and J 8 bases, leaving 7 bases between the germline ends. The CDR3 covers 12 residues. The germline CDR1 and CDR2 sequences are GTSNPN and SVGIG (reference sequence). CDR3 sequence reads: CAWSVEDGELFF. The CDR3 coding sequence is TGTGCCTGGAGTGTTGAGGATGGGGAGCTGTTTTTT. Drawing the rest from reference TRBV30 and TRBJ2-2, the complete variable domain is SQTIHQWPATLVQPVGSPLSLECTVEGTSNPNLYWYRQAAGRGLQLLFYSVGIGQISSEVPQNLSASRPQDRQFILSSKKLLLSDSGFYLCAWSVEDGELFFGEGSRLTVL.